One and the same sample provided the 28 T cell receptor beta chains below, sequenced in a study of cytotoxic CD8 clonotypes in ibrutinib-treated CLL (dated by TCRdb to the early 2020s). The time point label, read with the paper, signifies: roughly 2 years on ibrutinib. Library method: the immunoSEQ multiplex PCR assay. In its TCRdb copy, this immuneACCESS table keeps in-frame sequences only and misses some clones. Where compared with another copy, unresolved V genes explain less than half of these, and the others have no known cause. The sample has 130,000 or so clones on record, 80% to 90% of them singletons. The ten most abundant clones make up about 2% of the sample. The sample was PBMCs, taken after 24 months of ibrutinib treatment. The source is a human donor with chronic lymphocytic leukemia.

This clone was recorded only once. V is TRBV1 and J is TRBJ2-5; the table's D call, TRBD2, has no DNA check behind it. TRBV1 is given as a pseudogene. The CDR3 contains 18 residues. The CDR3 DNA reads TGCACCAGACCACGGGCTAGCGGGAGAGTATGGGTAGGAGAGACCCAGTACTTC. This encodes CTRPRASGRVWVGETQYF.

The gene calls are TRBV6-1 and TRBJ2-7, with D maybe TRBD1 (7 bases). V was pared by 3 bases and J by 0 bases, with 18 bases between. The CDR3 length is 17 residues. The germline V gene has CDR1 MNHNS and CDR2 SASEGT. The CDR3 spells CASSEQGTQGGSYEQYF. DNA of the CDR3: TGTGCCAGCAGTGAGCAAGGGACCCAGGGGGGCTCCTACGAGCAGTACTTC.

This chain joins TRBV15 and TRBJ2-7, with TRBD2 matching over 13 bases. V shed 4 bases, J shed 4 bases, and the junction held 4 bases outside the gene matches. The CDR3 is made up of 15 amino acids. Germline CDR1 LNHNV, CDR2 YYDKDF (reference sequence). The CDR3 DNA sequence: TGTGCCACCAGCAAGGGACTAGCGGGATCATACGAGCAGTACTTC. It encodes CATSKGLAGSYEQYF.

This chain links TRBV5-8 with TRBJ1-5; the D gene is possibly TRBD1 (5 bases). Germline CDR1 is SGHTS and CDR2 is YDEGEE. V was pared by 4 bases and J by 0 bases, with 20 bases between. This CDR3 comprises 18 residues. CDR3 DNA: TGTGCCAGCAGCCTTTACTCACTAACAGGTTATAGCAATCAGCCCCAGCATTTT. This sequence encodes CASSLYSLTGYSNQPQHF.

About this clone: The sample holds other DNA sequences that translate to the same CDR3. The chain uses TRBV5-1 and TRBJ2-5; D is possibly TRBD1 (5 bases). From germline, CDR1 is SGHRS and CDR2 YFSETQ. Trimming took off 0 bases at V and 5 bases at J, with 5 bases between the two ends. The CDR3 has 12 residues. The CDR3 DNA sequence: TGCGCCAGCAGCTTGGGACAGGAGACCCAGTACTTC. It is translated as CASSLGQETQYF.

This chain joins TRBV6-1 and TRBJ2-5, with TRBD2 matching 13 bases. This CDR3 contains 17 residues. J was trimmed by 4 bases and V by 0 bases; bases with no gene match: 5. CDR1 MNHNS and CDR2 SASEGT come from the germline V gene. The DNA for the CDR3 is TGTGCCAGCAGTGAAGCACTAGCGGGGGGGCCGGGAGAGACCCAGTACTTC. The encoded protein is CASSEALAGGPGETQYF.

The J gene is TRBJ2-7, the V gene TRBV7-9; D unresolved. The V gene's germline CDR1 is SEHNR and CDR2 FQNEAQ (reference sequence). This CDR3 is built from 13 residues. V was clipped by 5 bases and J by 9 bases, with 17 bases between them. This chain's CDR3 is CASSLDNASRQYF. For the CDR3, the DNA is TGTGCCAGCAGCCTCGACAACGCCTCGAGGCAGTACTTC.

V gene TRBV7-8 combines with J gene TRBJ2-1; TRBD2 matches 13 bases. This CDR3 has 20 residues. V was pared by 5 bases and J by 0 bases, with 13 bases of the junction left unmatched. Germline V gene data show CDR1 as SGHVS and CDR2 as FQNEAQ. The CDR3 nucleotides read TGTGCCAGCAGCCTCGGACTAGCGGGGGTTACCCCAGTCTCCTACAATGAGCAGTTCTTC. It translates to CASSLGLAGVTPVSYNEQFF.

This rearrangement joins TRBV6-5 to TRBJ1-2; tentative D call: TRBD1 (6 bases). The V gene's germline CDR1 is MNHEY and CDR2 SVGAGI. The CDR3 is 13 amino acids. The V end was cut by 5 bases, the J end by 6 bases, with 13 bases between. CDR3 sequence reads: CASSRDKVHGYTF. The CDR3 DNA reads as TGTGCCAGCAGTAGGGACAAGGTACATGGCTACACCTTC.

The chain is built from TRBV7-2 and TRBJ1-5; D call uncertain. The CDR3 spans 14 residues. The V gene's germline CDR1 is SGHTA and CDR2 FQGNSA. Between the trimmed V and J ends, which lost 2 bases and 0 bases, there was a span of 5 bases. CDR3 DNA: TGTGCCAGCAGCTTAACAGCTAGCAATCAGCCCCAGCATTTT. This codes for CASSLTASNQPQHF.

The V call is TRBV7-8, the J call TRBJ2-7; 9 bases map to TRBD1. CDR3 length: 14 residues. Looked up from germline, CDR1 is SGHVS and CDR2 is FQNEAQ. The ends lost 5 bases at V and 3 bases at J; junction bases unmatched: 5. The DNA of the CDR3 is TGTGCCAGCAGCGCACAGGGGGCGAGCTACGAGCAGTACTTC. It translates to CASSAQGASYEQYF.

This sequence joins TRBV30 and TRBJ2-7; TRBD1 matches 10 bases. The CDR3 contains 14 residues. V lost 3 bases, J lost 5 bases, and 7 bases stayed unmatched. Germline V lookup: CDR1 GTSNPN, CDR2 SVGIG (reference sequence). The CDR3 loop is CAWSGDRGVHEQYF. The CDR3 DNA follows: TGTGCCTGGAGCGGGGACAGGGGAGTCCACGAGCAGTACTTC.

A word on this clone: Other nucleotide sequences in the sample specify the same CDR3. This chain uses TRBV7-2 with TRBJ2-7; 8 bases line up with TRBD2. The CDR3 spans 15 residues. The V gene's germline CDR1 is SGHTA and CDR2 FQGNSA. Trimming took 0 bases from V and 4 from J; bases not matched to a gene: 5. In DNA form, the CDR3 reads TGTGCCAGCAGCTTAGCCGGGACTAGTGGTTACGAGCAGTACTTC. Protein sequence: CASSLAGTSGYEQYF.

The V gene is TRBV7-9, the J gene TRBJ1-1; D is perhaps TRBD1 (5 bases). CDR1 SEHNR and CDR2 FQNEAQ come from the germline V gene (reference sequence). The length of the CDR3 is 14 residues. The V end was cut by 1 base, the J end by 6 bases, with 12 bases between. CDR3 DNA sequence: TGTGCCAGCAGCTTAGGGGAGGGGAGGCCTGAAGCTTTCTTT. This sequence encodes CASSLGEGRPEAFF.

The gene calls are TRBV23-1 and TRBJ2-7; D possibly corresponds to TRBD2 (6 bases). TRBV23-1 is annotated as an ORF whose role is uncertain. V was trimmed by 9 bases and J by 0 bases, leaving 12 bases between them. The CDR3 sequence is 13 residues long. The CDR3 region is CASSSGGSYEQYF. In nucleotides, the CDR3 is TGCGCCAGTAGTAGCGGTGGCTCCTACGAGCAGTACTTC.

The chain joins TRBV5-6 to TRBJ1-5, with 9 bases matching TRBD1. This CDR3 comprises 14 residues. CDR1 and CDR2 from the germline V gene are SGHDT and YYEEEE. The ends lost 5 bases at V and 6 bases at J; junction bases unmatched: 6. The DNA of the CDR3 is TGTGCCAGCAGTTTACAGGGGGCTTTTCAGCCCCAGCATTTT. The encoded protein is CASSLQGAFQPQHF.

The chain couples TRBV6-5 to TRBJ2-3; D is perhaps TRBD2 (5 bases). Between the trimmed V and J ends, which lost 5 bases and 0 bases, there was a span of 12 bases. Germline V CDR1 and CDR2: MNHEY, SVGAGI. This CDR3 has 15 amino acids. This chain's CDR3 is CASSPDSASTDTQYF. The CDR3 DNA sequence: TGTGCCAGCAGTCCGGACTCTGCTAGCACAGATACGCAGTATTTT.

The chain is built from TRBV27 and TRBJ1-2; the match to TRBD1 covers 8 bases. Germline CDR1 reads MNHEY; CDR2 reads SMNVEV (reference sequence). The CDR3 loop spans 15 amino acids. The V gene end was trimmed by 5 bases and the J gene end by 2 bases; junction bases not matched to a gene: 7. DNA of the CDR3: TGTGCCAGCAGTCCCGACAGGGGAGAGAACTATGGCTACACCTTC. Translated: CASSPDRGENYGYTF.

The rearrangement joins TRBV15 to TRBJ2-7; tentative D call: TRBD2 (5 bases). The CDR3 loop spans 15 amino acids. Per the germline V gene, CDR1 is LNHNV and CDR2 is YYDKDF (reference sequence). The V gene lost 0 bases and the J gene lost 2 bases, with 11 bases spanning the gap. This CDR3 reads CATSRELSGTYEQYF. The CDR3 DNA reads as TGTGCCACCAGCAGAGAACTAAGCGGTACCTACGAGCAGTACTTC. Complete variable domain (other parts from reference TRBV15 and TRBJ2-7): DAMVIQNPRYQVTQFGKPVTLSCSQTLNHNVMYWYQQKSSQAPKLLFHYYDKDFNNEADTPDNFQSRRPNTSFCFLDIRSPGLGDTAMYLCATSRELSGTYEQYFGPGTRLTVT.

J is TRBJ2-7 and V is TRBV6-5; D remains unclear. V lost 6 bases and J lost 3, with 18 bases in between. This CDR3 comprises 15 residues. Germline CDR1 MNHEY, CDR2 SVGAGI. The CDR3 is CASSLYMDGHYEQYF. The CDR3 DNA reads TGTGCCAGCAGCTTATACATGGACGGTCACTACGAGCAGTACTTC.

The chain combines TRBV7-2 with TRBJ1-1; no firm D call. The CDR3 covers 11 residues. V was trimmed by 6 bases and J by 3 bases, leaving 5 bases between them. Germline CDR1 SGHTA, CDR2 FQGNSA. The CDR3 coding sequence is TGTGCCAGCAGTGTGTACACTGAAGCTTTCTTT. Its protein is CASSVYTEAFF.

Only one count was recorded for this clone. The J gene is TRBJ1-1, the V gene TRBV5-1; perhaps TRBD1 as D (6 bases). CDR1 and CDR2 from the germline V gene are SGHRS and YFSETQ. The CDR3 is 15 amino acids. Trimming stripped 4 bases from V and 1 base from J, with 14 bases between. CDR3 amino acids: CASSVQQGTNTEAFF. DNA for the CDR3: TGCGCCAGCAGCGTACAACAGGGTACGAACACTGAAGCTTTCTTT.

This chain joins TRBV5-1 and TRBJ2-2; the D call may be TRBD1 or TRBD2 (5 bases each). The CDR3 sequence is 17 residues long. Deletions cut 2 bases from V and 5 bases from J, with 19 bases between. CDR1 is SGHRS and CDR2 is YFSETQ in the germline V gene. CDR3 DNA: TGCGCCAGCAGCTTTCTTCGGGGTGACAGACCAACCGGGGAGCTGTTTTTT. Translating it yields CASSFLRGDRPTGELFF.

CDR3 region: CASSRTGGDGYTF. The CDR3 coding sequence is TGTGCCAGCAGCCGGACAGGGGGAGATGGCTACACCTTC. V usage is TRBV7-2 and J usage is TRBJ1-2; TRBD1 matches at 10 bases. The trim removed 5 bases at V and 6 bases at J, leaving 3 bases unmatched. This CDR3 contains 13 residues. CDR1 SGHTA and CDR2 FQGNSA come from the germline V gene.

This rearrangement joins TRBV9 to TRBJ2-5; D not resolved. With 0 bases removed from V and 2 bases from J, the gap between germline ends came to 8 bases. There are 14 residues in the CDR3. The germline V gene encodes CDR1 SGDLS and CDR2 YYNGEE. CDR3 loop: CASSVGPSQETQYF. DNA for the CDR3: TGTGCCAGCAGCGTAGGGCCCTCTCAAGAGACCCAGTACTTC.

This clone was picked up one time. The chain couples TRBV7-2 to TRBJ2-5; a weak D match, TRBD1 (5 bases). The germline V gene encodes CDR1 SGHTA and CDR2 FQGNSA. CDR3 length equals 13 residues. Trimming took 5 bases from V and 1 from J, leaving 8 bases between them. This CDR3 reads CASSVRVQETQYF. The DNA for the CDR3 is TGTGCCAGCAGCGTCAGGGTCCAAGAGACCCAGTACTTC.

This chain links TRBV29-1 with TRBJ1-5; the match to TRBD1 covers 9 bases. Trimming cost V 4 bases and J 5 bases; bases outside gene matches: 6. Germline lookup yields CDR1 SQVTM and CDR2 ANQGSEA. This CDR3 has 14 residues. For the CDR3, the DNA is TGCAGCGTTGGCTCCAGACAGGGGGATCAGCCCCAGCATTTT. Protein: CSVGSRQGDQPQHF.

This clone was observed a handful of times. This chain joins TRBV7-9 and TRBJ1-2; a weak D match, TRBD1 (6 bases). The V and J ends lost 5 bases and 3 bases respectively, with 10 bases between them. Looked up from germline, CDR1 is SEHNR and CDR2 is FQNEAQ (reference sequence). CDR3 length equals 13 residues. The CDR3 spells CASSTWTDYGYTF. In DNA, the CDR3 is TGTGCCAGCAGCACTTGGACAGACTATGGCTACACCTTC. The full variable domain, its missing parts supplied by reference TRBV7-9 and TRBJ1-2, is DTGVSQNPRHKITKRGQNVTFRCDPISEHNRLYWYRQTLGQGPEFLTYFQNEAQLEKSRLLSDRFSAERPKGSFSTLEIQRTEQGDSAMYLCASSTWTDYGYTFGSGTRLTVV.